Following are 29 T cell receptor beta chains from one sample sequenced in a study of PD-1 blockade in classical Hodgkin lymphoma. Libraries were prepared by immunoSEQ multiplex PCR; TCRdb keeps only in-frame clonotypes and omits some of them. The data contain 12,000 to 15,000 clones, 86% of them singletons. Brentuximab vedotin exposure varied, and every patient relapsed after autologous stem cell transplantation. This specimen was peripheral blood mononuclear cells (PBMCs), taken at baseline. The receptors were sampled from a human donor with classical Hodgkin lymphoma.

The chain couples TRBV9 to TRBJ2-3; 7 nucleotides align to TRBD2. Germline assignment: CDR1 SGDLS and CDR2 YYNGEE. The CDR3 consists of 15 residues. J lost 0 bases, V lost 0 bases, and 1 base had no gene match. The CDR3 sequence is CASSVEGLSTDTQYF. DNA for the CDR3: TGTGCCAGCAGCGTAGAGGGACTAAGCACAGATACGCAGTATTTT.

This chain links TRBV18 with TRBJ2-2; D is possibly TRBD1 (5 bases). Germline V gives CDR1 KGHSH, CDR2 LQKENI. This CDR3 is built from 15 residues. Trimming removed 3 bases from V and 1 base from J, with 9 bases in between. CDR3 sequence (DNA): TGTGCCAGCTCACCCACCCAGGGGAACACCGGGGAGCTGTTTTTT. This gives the protein CASSPTQGNTGELFF.

The V gene is TRBV19, the J gene TRBJ2-3; D tentatively reads TRBD1 or TRBD2 (5 bases each). Trimming took off 4 bases at V and 2 bases at J, with 13 bases between the two ends. There are 15 residues in the CDR3. From germline, CDR1 is LNHDA and CDR2 SQIVND (reference sequence). CDR3 residues: CASSRRGANTDTQYF. In nucleotides, the CDR3 is TGTGCCAGTAGTAGGCGAGGGGCCAACACAGATACGCAGTATTTT. Drawing the rest from reference TRBV19 and TRBJ2-3, the complete variable domain is DGGITQSPKYLFRKEGQNVTLSCEQNLNHDAMYWYRQDPGQGLRLIYYSQIVNDFQKGDIAEGYSVSREKKESFPLTVTSAQKNPTAFYLCASSRRGANTDTQYFGPGTRLTVL.

The chain employs TRBV7-6 and TRBJ1-3; TRBD1 is a possible D gene (5 bases). V shed 0 bases and J shed 4 bases, with 19 bases lying between them. This CDR3 comprises 18 residues. Germline V gene lookup returns CDR1 SGHVS and CDR2 FNYEAQ. DNA of the CDR3: TGTGCCAGCAGCTTAGCCTCCCTGGGCCGGGGCCAGGGAAACACCATATATTTT. Its translation is CASSLASLGRGQGNTIYF.

V and J are TRBV11-1 and TRBJ2-3; 9 bases match TRBD1. This CDR3 spans 15 amino acids. Germline V CDR1 and CDR2: SGHAT, FQDESV (reference sequence). J gave up 0 bases and V 5 bases, and 3 bases lay outside the gene matches. The DNA for the CDR3 is TGTGCCAGCAGCGGGACAGGGTTGAGCACAGATACGCAGTATTTT. This codes for CASSGTGLSTDTQYF.

The chain uses TRBV4-1 and TRBJ1-1; D is ambiguous. The V end was cut by 0 bases, the J end by 10 bases, with 12 bases between. Looked up from germline, CDR1 is MGHRA and CDR2 is YSYEKL. The CDR3 consists of 13 residues. CDR3 protein: CASSQDGGDRAFF. For the CDR3, the DNA is TGCGCCAGCAGCCAAGATGGCGGGGATCGAGCTTTCTTT.

A few counts support this clone. This chain joins TRBV9 and TRBJ2-1; TRBD2 matches 8 bases. The CDR3 consists of 13 residues. Germline loops: CDR1 SGDLS, CDR2 YYNGEE. Trimming took 0 bases from V and 12 from J; bases not matched to a gene: 5. The DNA for the CDR3 is TGTGCCAGCAGCGTAGCTATCCGGGAGGGGCAGTTCTTC. This translates into CASSVAIREGQFF.

The chain links TRBV5-6 to TRBJ2-3; 14 nucleotides align to TRBD2. The CDR3 is made up of 17 amino acids. CDR1 and CDR2 from the germline V gene are SGHDT and YYEEEE. V was clipped by 0 bases and J by 4 bases; unmatched bases: 4. The CDR3 DNA follows: TGTGCCAGCAGCTTGGGGACTAGCGGGAGGACGTCAGATACGCAGTATTTT. It yields the protein CASSLGTSGRTSDTQYF.

The CDR3 DNA follows: TGTGCCAGCAGCAGGACTAATGAAAAACTGTTTTTT. The encoded protein is CASSRTNEKLFF. The J gene is TRBJ1-4, the V gene TRBV2; D not certain. Germline lookup yields CDR1 SNHLY and CDR2 FYNNEI. This CDR3 is built from 12 residues. The V gene lost 6 bases and the J gene lost 2 bases, with 4 bases spanning the gap.

The chain couples TRBV7-8 to TRBJ1-1, with D unresolved. This CDR3 comprises 13 residues. The germline V and J ends were trimmed by 5 bases and 1 base, with 8 bases remaining between them. Germline V gives CDR1 SGHVS, CDR2 FQNEAQ. CDR3 bases: TGTGCCAGCAGCCTTACAACGAACACTGAAGCTTTCTTT. It is translated as CASSLTTNTEAFF.

This clone was seen more than once but under ten times. V is TRBV27 and J is TRBJ1-1; tentative D call: TRBD1 (6 bases). The CDR3 has 14 amino acids. V was shortened by 5 bases and J by 0 bases, with 10 bases between the two germline ends. Germline V gene data show CDR1 as MNHEY and CDR2 as SMNVEV (reference sequence). CDR3: CASSLQGMNTEAFF. DNA for the CDR3: TGTGCCAGCAGTCTACAGGGTATGAACACTGAAGCTTTCTTT.

The chain is built from TRBV18 and TRBJ2-7; 9 bases are a match to TRBD2. Germline lookup yields CDR1 KGHSH and CDR2 LQKENI. The CDR3 has 16 residues. V lost 3 bases and J lost 0; bases outside the gene matches: 6. The CDR3 loop reads CASSPPSSGNSYEQYF. As DNA, the CDR3 is TGTGCCAGCTCACCCCCATCTAGCGGGAACTCCTACGAGCAGTACTTC.

This clone was seen only once. The chain recombines TRBV27 with TRBJ1-6, with 11 bases matching TRBD1. Germline CDR1 reads MNHEY; CDR2 reads SMNVEV (reference sequence). Trimming at V came to 3 bases and at J to 8 bases, leaving 12 bases not matched to a gene. The CDR3 length is 18 residues. CDR3 coding DNA: TGTGCCAGCAGTTTTTTAGGGACAGGGGGTTTGGGAGATTCACCCCTCCACTTT. It is translated as CASSFLGTGGLGDSPLHF.

The chain carries TRBV9 and TRBJ1-1; D possibly corresponds to TRBD1 (5 bases). Germline V gene lookup returns CDR1 SGDLS and CDR2 YYNGEE. CDR3 size: 14 residues. The V gene lost 0 bases and the J gene lost 1 base, with 7 bases spanning the gap. CDR3: CASSVGTTNTEAFF. The CDR3 nucleotides are TGTGCCAGCAGCGTAGGGACAACGAACACTGAAGCTTTCTTT.

The rearrangement links TRBV7-9 to TRBJ2-7; D not certain. The CDR3 totals 13 residues. Trimming stripped 5 bases from V and 2 bases from J, with 10 bases between. Germline assignment: CDR1 SEHNR and CDR2 FQNEAQ (reference sequence). The CDR3 sequence is CASSVGATYEQYF. CDR3 coding DNA: TGTGCCAGCAGCGTTGGAGCTACCTACGAGCAGTACTTC.

This clone was seen only once. V is TRBV11-3 and J is TRBJ2-5; D is perhaps TRBD2 (5 bases). This CDR3 region has 15 residues. CDR1 is SGHNT and CDR2 is YENEEA in the germline V gene. V lost 1 base, J lost 1 base, and 10 bases lay in between. CDR3 nucleotides: TGTGCCAGCAGCTTAGTCACGGGGATCCAAGAGACCCAGTACTTC. It specifies CASSLVTGIQETQYF.

The V gene is TRBV7-9, the J gene TRBJ2-3; either TRBD1 or TRBD2 may supply D (5 bases each). The ends were cut back, 6 bases at V and 5 bases at J, with 9 bases in the middle. The CDR3 runs 12 residues. Germline V gene data show CDR1 as SEHNR and CDR2 as FQNEAQ (reference sequence). CDR3 sequence (DNA): TGTGCCAGCAGTCGGGACGTAGATACGCAGTATTTT. Residues: CASSRDVDTQYF.

The chain has TRBV27 and TRBJ1-1; a possible D gene is TRBD1 (5 bases). Germline CDR1 reads MNHEY; CDR2 reads SMNVEV (reference sequence). V lost 2 bases and J 3 bases, leaving 13 bases between the germline ends. There are 15 residues in the CDR3. The CDR3: CASSLLGEFDTEAFF. As DNA, the CDR3 is TGTGCCAGCAGTTTACTGGGGGAGTTTGACACTGAAGCTTTCTTT.

This chain joins TRBV5-3 and TRBJ2-1, with a weak D call TRBD2 (6 bases). TRBV5-3 is noted as an ORF with a role that remains uncertain. Trimming shortened V by 1 base and J by 8 bases, and 10 bases separated the two germline ends. The CDR3 sequence is 13 residues long. CDR3: CARSLLQRDEQFF. CDR3 DNA sequence: TGTGCCAGAAGCTTGTTACAGCGGGATGAGCAGTTCTTC.

The chain's CDR3 is CASSLDRGGSPLHF. Written as DNA, the CDR3 is TGTGCCAGCAGTCTGGACAGGGGAGGATCACCCCTCCACTTT. J is TRBJ1-6 and V is TRBV27, with TRBD1 matching over 9 bases. Germline assignment: CDR1 MNHEY and CDR2 SMNVEV (reference sequence). The CDR3 loop spans 14 amino acids. The trim removed 5 bases at V and 10 bases at J, leaving 6 bases unmatched.

The chain couples TRBV7-2 to TRBJ1-6, with D perhaps TRBD1 (6 bases). Per the germline V gene, CDR1 is SGHTA and CDR2 is FQGNSA. V lost 1 base to trimming and J lost 10 bases, with 11 bases between them. This CDR3 is 14 amino acids long. CDR3 nucleotide sequence: TGTGCCAGCAGCTTAGAAGGGGGGATCTCACCCCTCCACTTT. The encoded protein is CASSLEGGISPLHF.

The chain recombines TRBV7-2 with TRBJ1-2, with TRBD1 identical over 8 bases. CDR1 and CDR2 (germline): SGHTA, FQGNSA. The CDR3 sequence is 16 residues long. The J segment lost 5 bases and the V segment lost 0 bases, leaving 8 bases of the junction unmatched. The CDR3 protein is CASSLAGGGQGYGYTF. Here the CDR3 DNA reads TGTGCCAGCAGCTTAGCCGGGGGAGGACAGGGATATGGCTACACCTTC.

V is TRBV28 and J is TRBJ2-1, with 8 bases identical to TRBD1. The CDR3 consists of 16 residues. Trimming cost V 2 bases and J 3 bases; bases outside gene matches: 6. Germline CDR1 and CDR2: MDHEN and SYDVKM. The CDR3 DNA is TGTGCCAGCAGTTTAATGGGACAGGAGTTCTACAATGAGCAGTTCTTC. This codes for CASSLMGQEFYNEQFF.

The chain recombines TRBV7-9 with TRBJ2-1, with TRBD2 matching 11 bases. The CDR3 contains 16 residues. V was clipped by 1 base and J by 1 base; unmatched bases: 0. CDR1 SEHNR and CDR2 FQNEAQ come from the germline V gene (reference sequence). This CDR3 reads CASSLGLAGSYNEQFF. CDR3 DNA sequence: TGTGCCAGCAGCTTAGGACTAGCGGGATCCTACAATGAGCAGTTCTTC.

The chain links TRBV29-1 to TRBJ2-2; 7 positions agree with TRBD1. The trim removed 4 bases at V and 5 bases at J, leaving 10 bases unmatched. This CDR3 is built from 15 residues. CDR1 is SQVTM, CDR2 ANQGSEA, per germline. This chain's CDR3 is CSVARRQGGTGELFF. CDR3 DNA sequence: TGCAGCGTTGCCCGACGACAGGGTGGAACCGGGGAGCTGTTTTTT.

The chain combines TRBV10-3 with TRBJ2-7; 8 bases map to TRBD1. The CDR3 totals 14 residues. V dropped 6 bases and J dropped 1; count of bases not matched to a gene: 5. CDR1 is ENHRY, CDR2 SYGVKD, per germline. CDR3 protein: CAIRQQGESYEQYF. CDR3 nucleotide sequence: TGTGCCATCAGGCAACAGGGGGAGTCCTACGAGCAGTACTTC.

The V and J genes are TRBV7-9 and TRBJ2-3; D might be TRBD1 (5 bases). The CDR3 sequence is 14 residues long. Germline CDR1 and CDR2: SEHNR and FQNEAQ (reference sequence). V lost 1 base, J lost 3 bases, and 8 bases lay in between. The CDR3 nucleotides read TGTGCCAGCAGCTTAGATCAGGGTACAGATACGCAGTATTTT. Translating it yields CASSLDQGTDTQYF. Filled out from reference TRBV7-9 and TRBJ2-3, the complete variable domain reads DTGVSQNPRHKITKRGQNVTFRCDPISEHNRLYWYRQTLGQGPEFLTYFQNEAQLEKSRLLSDRFSAERPKGSFSTLEIQRTEQGDSAMYLCASSLDQGTDTQYFGPGTRLTVL.

This clone has just one count. This sequence joins TRBV21-1 and TRBJ2-7; TRBD2 is taken as the D call from the table, unchecked against the DNA. TRBV21-1 is annotated as a pseudogene. There are 20 residues in the CDR3. CDR3 sequence (DNA): TGTGCCAGCAGCAAAGCGGCTGGGCCGGGATACGGGGAGGACTCCTACGAGCAGTACTTC. Translation gives CASSKAAGPGYGEDSYEQYF.

This rearrangement joins TRBV9 to TRBJ1-1; D is undetermined. The V gene's germline CDR1 is SGDLS and CDR2 YYNGEE. This CDR3 has 14 residues. V lost 1 base, J lost 6 bases, and 13 bases lay in between. The CDR3 here is CASSVHDNLAEAFF. The CDR3 region has the DNA TGTGCCAGCAGCGTACACGACAACTTAGCTGAAGCTTTCTTT.